This T cell receptor beta chain was recorded in a study of blood T cell repertoires in COVID-19. Looking at the study overall: Researchers got acute and convalescent COVID-19 samples from the United States, Italy and Spain. T cells, B-cell-depleted T cells, or PBMCs provided the cDNA or gDNA that served as material.

This CDR3 is built from 17 residues. The germline V gene encodes CDR1 SGHRS and CDR2 YFSETQ. V was pared by 0 bases and J by 2 bases, with 5 bases of the junction left unmatched. TCRdb's table, derived via immunoSEQ multiplex PCR, lists solely in-frame clones and lacks some. The table shows 80,000 to 130,000 clones, with more than 90% occurring only once. Sequenced input: peripheral blood. This chain connects TRBV5-1 to TRBJ2-2, with TRBD2 identical over 9 bases. This sequence was found in a man between 70 and 80 years old with acute or convalescent COVID-19. The CDR3 loop reads CASSLGSSGRNTGELFF. In DNA, the CDR3 is TGCGCCAGCAGCTTGGGTAGTAGCGGGAGAAACACCGGGGAGCTGTTTTTT.